This T cell receptor (beta chain) was captured by sequencing in a study of blood T cell repertoires in COVID-19. Turning to the study itself: The United States, Italy and Spain provided the acute and convalescent COVID-19 samples. Sources were T cells, B-cell-depleted T cells, or PBMCs; the material itself was cDNA or gDNA.

The CDR3 is made up of 12 amino acids. V was pared by 2 bases and J by 10 bases, with 4 bases of the junction left unmatched. From germline, CDR1 is SGHVS and CDR2 FQNEAQ. Study processing details: Counts of nucleated cells, estimated from reference gene primer amplification, were obtained. Sequencing used immunoSEQ multiplex PCR; TCRdb keeps in-frame clones, though not all of them. V, J and clone size are taken as reported in that table, and D and trimming were inferred from the DNA itself. The sample yields over 55,000 clones, about 91% seen once. J is TRBJ2-7 and V is TRBV7-8; 8 nucleotides agree with TRBD2. The TCR comes from a man in his sixties with acute or convalescent COVID-19. Sequenced input: peripheral blood. As DNA, the CDR3 is TGTGCCAGCAGCTTACGGCGGGGGGCCCAGTACTTC. Its protein is CASSLRRGAQYF.